This T cell receptor (beta chain) was recovered during a study of Ad26.COV2.S vaccination and SARS-CoV-2 variants. The CDR3 has 14 residues. The germline V gene encodes CDR1 SNHLY and CDR2 FYNNEI. Trimming removed 6 bases from V and 2 bases from J, with 14 bases in between. The data were produced by immunoSEQ multiplex PCR, yet TCRdb's version contains in-frame clones alone and is incomplete. The sample contains 350,000 to 600,000 clones, roughly nine tenths of which appear only once. Findings and caveats of the study: Comparable non-spike TCR breadth was observed in vaccine and placebo recipients.

About this clone itself: Its specificity is unknown.

As to treatment: approximately 18 received Ad26.COV2.S at low or high dose, single or two shots; about five received placebo; per-sample allocation not given. The study sampled participants on day 63 after the first vaccine or placebo injection. The chain employs TRBV2 and TRBJ2-7; perhaps TRBD1 as D (6 bases). The TCR comes from a person aged 18 to 59 who received the Ad26.COV2.S COVID-19 vaccine or a placebo. The source was peripheral blood, collected in a trial of Ad26.COV2.S vaccine versus placebo. This CDR3 reads CASSGQRTTYEQYF. In DNA, the CDR3 is TGTGCCAGCAGCGGACAGCGAACAACCTACGAGCAGTACTTC. Supplemented by reference TRBV2 and TRBJ2-7, the full variable domain reads EPEVTQTPSHQVTQMGQEVILRCVPISNHLYFYWYRQILGQKVEFLVSFYNNEISEKSEIFDDQFSVERPDGSNFTLKIRSTKLEDSAMYFCASSGQRTTYEQYFGPGTRLTVT.